These T cell receptor beta chains were read from a single sample in a study of blood T cell repertoires in COVID-19. Using immunoSEQ multiplex PCR, the repertoire was profiled, and TCRdb retains in-frame clones only, with some absent. Of fewer than 400,000 clones listed, 80% to 90% were seen once; the top ten hold roughly 2.3%. Sequencing was performed on PBMCs or T cells enriched from blood (not recorded which). The receptor source for this set is a man aged 25 to 45 who had recovered from COVID-19. The CDR3 runs from the conserved cysteine through the conserved F or W. The D gene is left open where the match is weak. The size field is filled for only some rows; it gives once, few, many or a size class.

length,size,D,J,V,DNA,CDR3
14,few,-,TRBJ2-5,TRBV6-2/TRBV6-3,TGTGCCAGCAGTTACTCCCTAGAGGGAAAGACCCAGTACTTC,CASSYSLEGKTQYF
14,-,TRBD2,TRBJ2-3,TRBV5-4,TGTGCCAGCAGCTTGACTAGCGGCACAGATACGCAGTATTTT,CASSLTSGTDTQYF
14,-,-,TRBJ2-7,TRBV6-6,TGTGCCAGCAGTTATGGCAGGGGGGTTTACGAGCAGTACTTC,CASSYGRGVYEQYF
13,-,-,TRBJ2-4,TRBV3-1/TRBV3-2,TGTGCCAGCAGCCAAGCGGGTAGAAACATTCAGTACTTC,CASSQAGRNIQYF
13,-,-,TRBJ2-5,TRBV2,TGTGCCAGCAGCGACACCCTGGGAGAGACCCAGTACTTC,CASSDTLGETQYF
15,-,-,TRBJ1-2,TRBV27,TGTGCCAGCAGCCGCCGGGGGAGGGGAGACTATGGCTACACCTTC,CASSRRGRGDYGYTF
13,-,TRBD1,TRBJ1-1,TRBV10-2,TGCGCCAGCAGAAAAACAGGGGCCACTGAAGCTTTCTTT,CASRKTGATEAFF
13,-,-,TRBJ1-3,TRBV7-9,TGTGCCAGCCGGAGGGCCTCAGGAAACACCATATATTTT,CASRRASGNTIYF
15,-,-,TRBJ2-5,TRBV24-1,TGTGCCACCAGTGACCCTCTAGCTTCGGGCGAGACCCAGTACTTC,CATSDPLASGETQYF
16,-,-,TRBJ2-5,TRBV7-8,TGTGCCAGCAGCTCGAAGAACAGGTTTTCTCAAGAGACCCAGTACTTC,CASSSKNRFSQETQYF
12,-,-,TRBJ1-5,TRBV12-3/TRBV12-4,TGTGCCAGCAGCCCGGGGAATCAGCCCCAGCATTTT,CASSPGNQPQHF
13,-,TRBD1,TRBJ1-1,TRBV29-1,TGCAGCGTTGTCCAAAGACAGGGGACTGAAGCTTTCTTT,CSVVQRQGTEAFF
15,-,-,TRBJ1-5,TRBV27,TGTGCCAGCAGTTTAGGTCAGGGAAGTTTACAGCCCCAGCATTTT,CASSLGQGSLQPQHF
14,once,-,TRBJ2-7,TRBV7-9,TGTGCCAGCAGCCACGACTCGGGTCCCCACGAGCAGTACTTC,CASSHDSGPHEQYF
18,-,TRBD2,TRBJ2-5,TRBV7-8,TGTGCCAGCAGCTTAGCGCGCCTAGCGGGGGGGAACCAAGAGACCCAGTACTTC,CASSLARLAGGNQETQYF
14,-,-,TRBJ1-2,TRBV4-2,TGTGCCAGCAGCCCCCTTGGGGCAGGGAATGGCTACACCTTC,CASSPLGAGNGYTF
17,-,TRBD1,TRBJ2-3,TRBV4-3,TGCGCCAGCAGCCAAGCTGGGTCCAGGGGGTTAGGAGATACGCAGTATTTT,CASSQAGSRGLGDTQYF
14,-,TRBD1,TRBJ1-1,TRBV2,TGTGCCAGCAGGCCGGACAGGGTTGGTACTGAAGCTTTCTTT,CASRPDRVGTEAFF
14,-,-,TRBJ1-4,TRBV6-5,TGTGCCAGCAGTTTTGGCCAGGGATCTGAAAAACTGTTTTTT,CASSFGQGSEKLFF
15,-,-,TRBJ2-5,TRBV2,TGTGCCAGCAGTGCTCTCCAGATCACCCAAGAGACCCAGTACTTC,CASSALQITQETQYF
15,once,-,TRBJ2-7,TRBV9,TGTGCCAGCAGCTCGAGACAGGGGCCGGGGGGCGAGCAGTACTTC,CASSSRQGPGGEQYF
16,-,-,TRBJ1-5,TRBV15,TGTGCCACCAGCAGAGCAGGGGCAGGGAGCAATCAGCCCCAGCATTTT,CATSRAGAGSNQPQHF
16,-,TRBD1,TRBJ2-2,TRBV12-5,TGTGCTAGTGGTCAGTGGACAGGAGGCTATACCGGGGAGCTGTTTTTT,CASGQWTGGYTGELFF
13,once,-,TRBJ1-1,TRBV18,TGTGCCAGCTCCCAAGGCGAGGAGACTGAAGCTTTCTTT,CASSQGEETEAFF
14,-,-,TRBJ1-2,TRBV4-2,TGTGCCAGCAGCCCACCGACAGTACATAGCGGCTACACCTTC,CASSPPTVHSGYTF
14,-,TRBD1,TRBJ1-6,TRBV19,TGTGCCAGTAGCGACAGGGAAGATGGATCACCCCTCCACTTT,CASSDREDGSPLHF
13,-,TRBD1,TRBJ2-7,TRBV6-5,TGTGCCAGCAGAAGACAGGGGGCCTACGAGCAGTACTTC,CASRRQGAYEQYF
15,-,TRBD2,TRBJ2-2,TRBV2,TGTGCCAGCAGAATAGCGGGTGGAGGGGCCGGGGAGCTGTTTTTT,CASRIAGGGAGELFF
17,few,-,TRBJ2-2,TRBV3-1/TRBV3-2,TGTGCCAGCAGCCAAGCCAGGAGGGGAGGAGAAGCCGGGGAGCTGTTTTTT,CASSQARRGGEAGELFF
16,-,TRBD1,TRBJ1-2,TRBV4-3,TGCGCCAGCAGCCAAGATAGGGGGCCTGCCGACTATGGCTACACCTTC,CASSQDRGPADYGYTF